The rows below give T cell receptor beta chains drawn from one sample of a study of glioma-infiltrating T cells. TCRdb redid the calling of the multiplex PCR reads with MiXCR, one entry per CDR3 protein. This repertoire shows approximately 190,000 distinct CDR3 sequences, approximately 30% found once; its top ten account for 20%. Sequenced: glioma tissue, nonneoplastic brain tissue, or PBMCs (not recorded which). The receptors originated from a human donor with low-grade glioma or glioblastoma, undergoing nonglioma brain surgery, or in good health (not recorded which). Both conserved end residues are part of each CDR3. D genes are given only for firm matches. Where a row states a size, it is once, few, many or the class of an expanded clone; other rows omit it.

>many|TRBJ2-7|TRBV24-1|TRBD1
TGTGCCACCAGTGACCCTGGGACAGGGGGCTCCTACGAGCAGTACTTC
CATSDPGTGGSYEQYF
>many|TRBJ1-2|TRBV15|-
TGTGCCACCAGCAGAGAAAGGGCGGGGGGCTACACCTTC
CATSRERAGGYTF
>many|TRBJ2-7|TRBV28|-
TGTGCCAGCAGTACCCGCACAGGGTTCGTCCATATTTCCTACGAGCAGTACTTC
CASSTRTGFVHISYEQYF
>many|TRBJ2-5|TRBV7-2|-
TGTGCCAGCAGCTTTAACCCGGGGGCAGAGACCCAGTACTTC
CASSFNPGAETQYF
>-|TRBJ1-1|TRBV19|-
TGTGCCAGTAGTTCCTGGGGGGGGCATGTGAACACTGAAGCTTTCTTT
CASSSWGGHVNTEAFF
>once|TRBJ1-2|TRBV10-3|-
TGTGCCATCAGTTCGGACAAAGGTCCCTACACCTTC
CAISSDKGPYTF
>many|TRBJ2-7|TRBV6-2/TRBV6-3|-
TGTGCCAGCAGTTACTCTGCGGGATATTCCTACGAGCAGTACTTC
CASSYSAGYSYEQYF
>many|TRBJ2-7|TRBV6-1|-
TGTGCCAGCTGGGGAATAGGGAGTTCCTACGAGCAGTACTTC
CASWGIGSSYEQYF
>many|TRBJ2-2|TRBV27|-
TGTGCCAGCAGTATAAGGATGGCCGGCACCGGGGAGCTGTTTTTT
CASSIRMAGTGELFF
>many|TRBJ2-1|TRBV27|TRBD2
TGTGCCAGCAGGGGGACTAGCGGGGATACCTACAATGAGCAGTTCTTC
CASRGTSGDTYNEQFF
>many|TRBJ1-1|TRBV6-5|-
TGTGCCAGCAGTTACCCAGGGGTAGAAACTGAAGCTTTCTTT
CASSYPGVETEAFF
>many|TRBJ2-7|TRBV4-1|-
TGCGCCAGCAGCCCTGGTAGCGAGCAGTACTTC
CASSPGSEQYF
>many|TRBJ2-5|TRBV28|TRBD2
TGTGCCAGCACCTCCGGGACTAGCGTCCGAGAGACCCAGTACTTC
CASTSGTSVRETQYF